Below are 4 T cell receptor beta chains sequenced from a single sample in a study of blood T cell repertoires in COVID-19. Clones were read by immunoSEQ multiplex PCR, and TCRdb kept only the in-frame ones, dropping some. Of 13,000 to 15,000 clones in the sample, over 75% were seen once. The sequencing input was peripheral blood. The receptors here all came from a man between 50 and 59 years old with active COVID-19.

The gene calls are TRBV7-3 and TRBJ2-2, with 8 bases matching TRBD1. The CDR3 is 16 amino acids. Trimming removed 2 bases from V and 1 base from J; junction bases left unmatched: 3. Germline V gene lookup returns CDR1 SGHTA and CDR2 FQGTGA. The CDR3 bases are TGTGCCAGCAGCTTACGGGACAGGAGGAACACCGGGGAGCTGTTTTTT. It encodes CASSLRDRRNTGELFF.

This chain connects TRBV24-1 to TRBJ2-1, with TRBD2 identical over 11 bases. The CDR3 covers 16 residues. The junction had 8 bases not matched to a gene; V was cut back by 4 bases and J by 7 bases. Germline assignment: CDR1 KGHDR and CDR2 SFDVKD. The CDR3 nucleotides are TGTGCCACCAGTGACCACACTAGCGGGAGTAGGAATGAGCAGTTCTTC. Protein sequence: CATSDHTSGSRNEQFF.

The count of this clone is one. The chain carries TRBV11-2 and TRBJ2-1, with 7 bases lining up with TRBD2. Trimming cost V 5 bases and J 2 bases; bases outside gene matches: 9. This CDR3 is 16 amino acids long. Germline V gene lookup returns CDR1 SGHAT and CDR2 FQNNGV. The CDR3 sequence: CASSPPGAGPYNEQFF. The CDR3 DNA follows: TGTGCCAGCAGCCCTCCCGGAGCGGGACCCTACAATGAGCAGTTCTTC.

This chain joins TRBV5-1 and TRBJ2-2, with 9 bases that match TRBD1. The trim removed 0 bases at V and 3 bases at J, leaving 6 bases unmatched. Germline CDR1 is SGHRS and CDR2 is YFSETQ. This CDR3 has 17 residues. The CDR3 reads CASSLVGTGIYTGELFF. The CDR3 DNA sequence: TGCGCCAGCAGCTTGGTTGGGACAGGGATTTACACCGGGGAGCTGTTTTTT.